This T cell receptor beta chain was identified during a study of cytomegalovirus exposure and HLA in healthy donors. Notes on the study in general: Later analysis identified a missense DCLRE1C variant that was linked to TCR beta V- and J-gene trimming.

On this clone itself: The antigen remains undetermined.

The PCR made use of 60 Vbeta and 13 Jbeta primers. Here immunoSEQ multiplex PCR was the method, and the copy in TCRdb shows in-frame clones only, minus some. The data show about 180,000 clones, over 65% seen once. The V gene lost 0 bases and the J gene lost 0 bases, with 9 bases spanning the gap. CDR1 and CDR2 (germline): GTSNPN, SVGIG (reference sequence). The CDR3 is 15 amino acids. Sequenced material: PBMCs. This chain joins TRBV30 and TRBJ1-5; no definite D call. The source of this sequence is a man between 18 and 29 years old in good health and CMV-seronegative. This chain's CDR3 is CAWSVGGDSNQPQHF. DNA for the CDR3: TGTGCCTGGAGTGTAGGAGGAGATAGCAATCAGCCCCAGCATTTT.